The clone carrying this TCR beta chain was detected ten times or more. Its antigen is not known. The data derive from a study of tumor and adjacent non-tumor tissue in lung cancer. Study-level background: Patients were aged roughly 30 to 76, 10 men and 5 women, stage I to III. Overall study results and limits: Shorter survival was associated with higher TCR diversity in tumors. In normal lung, the top 100 clones were significantly more dominant than in tumor. Significantly higher TCR diversity was found in tumor than normal lung.

The V end lost 1 base, the J end lost 10 bases, and 14 bases lay between the germline ends. The CDR3 spans 14 residues. The template was RNA from unsorted bulk tissue. The normal lung tissue was taken more than 3 cm from the tumor edge. Three rounds of nested PCR, following a modified ARM-PCR protocol, produced the TCRbeta library. TCRdb passed the multiplex PCR reads through MiXCR, listing each CDR3 protein once. The sample shows 90,000 to 120,000 distinct CDR3 sequences, 60% to 80% of them seen only once. Material for sequencing was distant non-tumor lung tissue. The chain uses TRBV12-3 or TRBV12-4 and TRBJ2-1; D perhaps matches TRBD2 (6 bases). The receptor's source is a man aged 25 to 40 with non-small cell lung cancer. CDR3 loop: CASSLDPGLWEQFF. The CDR3 region has the DNA TGTGCCAGCAGTTTAGATCCGGGACTCTGGGAGCAGTTCTTC.